This entry features one TCR beta chain sequence. Its antigen is not identified. This entry is derived from a study of T-cell reconstitution after alpha-beta-depleted transplantation in children. Overall study results and limits: Expanded graft clones, several hundred of them, were reportedly the source of alpha-beta T cells about two months after transplant.

The CDR3 is made up of 16 amino acids. V lost 4 bases and J 4 bases, leaving 22 bases between the germline ends. Looked up from germline, CDR1 is SQVTM and CDR2 is ANQGSEA. This sample's TCRbeta library carried unique molecular identifier barcodes. One entry per CDR3 protein results from TCRdb running MiXCR on the PCR reads. The sample shows about 240,000 distinct CDR3 sequences, more than 20% of them seen only once. The sequencing here drew on PBMCs, taken before TCRalphabeta/CD19-depleted stem cell transplant. This TCR was sampled from a girl aged 2-9 years with Fanconi anemia, due to receive a stem cell transplant. The chain has TRBV29-1 and TRBJ2-5; D may be TRBD1 or TRBD2 (6 bases each). Here the CDR3 DNA reads TGCAGCGTTGTGGGGGGCCGTTTGGACCCGCTAGAGACCCAGTACTTC. Its translation: CSVVGGRLDPLETQYF.